The rows below give T cell receptor beta chains drawn from one sample of a study of T cells after yellow fever vaccination. Each CDR3 protein is one row after TCRdb ran MiXCR on the 5' RACE reads. In the table there are a few hundred thousand distinct CDR3 sequences, 15% to 20% of which are singletons. The input for sequencing was PBMCs, taken 15 days after the yellow fever booster vaccination. All receptors come from a man aged 25 to 45 who received the YFV17D yellow fever vaccine. The CDR3 runs from the conserved cysteine through the conserved F or W. Fields, in order: V gene, D gene, clone size, J gene, CDR3 DNA, CDR3 protein. A D gene is named only where the DNA matches it firmly. The size entry is marked missing in some rows and otherwise reads once, few, many or a size class.

V: TRBV25-1
D: NA
size: few
J: TRBJ2-3
DNA: TGTGCCACCAGGGGGGCAGATACGCAGTATTTT
CDR3: CATRGADTQYF

V: TRBV5-6
D: NA
size: few
J: TRBJ1-1
DNA: TGTGCCAGCGGGGTCACAGGGAGTGCTGAAGCTTTCTTT
CDR3: CASGVTGSAEAFF

V: TRBV7-7
D: NA
size: many
J: TRBJ2-1
DNA: TGTGCTAGCAGCTTAGCGGAGACACCCTACAATGAGCAGTTCTTC
CDR3: CASSLAETPYNEQFF

V: TRBV29-1
D: NA
size: few
J: TRBJ2-3
DNA: TGCAGCGTTCTCCGTCGGGATACGCAGTATTTT
CDR3: CSVLRRDTQYF

V: TRBV7-2
D: NA
size: few
J: TRBJ2-7
DNA: TGTGCCAGCAAGACGACTAGAGGTGGCTACGAGCAGTACTTC
CDR3: CASKTTRGGYEQYF

V: TRBV10-3
D: NA
size: few
J: TRBJ2-1
DNA: TGTGCCATCGAGGAAGACAGGGAGGGCAATGAGCAGTTCTTC
CDR3: CAIEEDREGNEQFF

V: TRBV3-1
D: NA
size: few
J: TRBJ2-7
DNA: TGTGCCAGCAGCCTGCGGACCGAGCAGTACTTC
CDR3: CASSLRTEQYF

V: TRBV5-1
D: TRBD2
size: few
J: TRBJ2-1
DNA: TGCGCCAGCAGCTGGCGGACCCCCATAGCGGGAGGGATGAACAATGAGCAGTTCTTC
CDR3: CASSWRTPIAGGMNNEQFF

V: TRBV20-1
D: NA
size: NA
J: TRBJ1-1
DNA: TGCAGTGCACCGCGGGGGAATTCTTACACTGAAGCTTTCTTT
CDR3: CSAPRGNSYTEAFF

V: TRBV5-1
D: NA
size: few
J: TRBJ2-2
DNA: TGCGCCAGCAGCTTGGTACTTGGGTTCGGCACCGGGGAGCTGTTTTTT
CDR3: CASSLVLGFGTGELFF

V: TRBV5-6
D: NA
size: few
J: TRBJ1-5
DNA: TGTGCCAGCAGCTTGGGGGGGTATAGCAATCAGCCCCAGCATTTT
CDR3: CASSLGGYSNQPQHF

V: TRBV28
D: TRBD1
size: NA
J: TRBJ1-4
DNA: TGTGCCGCTATCGACAGGGGGAACGAAAAACTGTTTTTT
CDR3: CAAIDRGNEKLFF

V: TRBV7-8
D: NA
size: NA
J: TRBJ1-3
DNA: TGTGCCAGCAGCCCGATGAACTCTGGAAACACCATATATTTT
CDR3: CASSPMNSGNTIYF

V: TRBV12-3/TRBV12-4
D: NA
size: NA
J: TRBJ2-7
DNA: TGTGCCAGCAGTTTCCAGATCTCCTACGAGCAGTACTTC
CDR3: CASSFQISYEQYF

V: TRBV24-1
D: NA
size: NA
J: TRBJ2-5
DNA: TGTGCCACCAGTGGCGGTGGGGAGACCCAGTACTTC
CDR3: CATSGGGETQYF

V: TRBV6-1
D: NA
size: NA
J: TRBJ2-1
DNA: TGTGCCAGCATCAATTGGGGGGTCTCCTACAATGAGCAGTTCTTC
CDR3: CASINWGVSYNEQFF

V: TRBV20-1
D: TRBD2
size: few
J: TRBJ2-7
DNA: TGCAGTGCTAGGTTCGCGGGAGGGCCCGCTCGAGAGCAGTACTTC
CDR3: CSARFAGGPAREQYF

V: TRBV20-1
D: TRBD2
size: few
J: TRBJ2-7
DNA: TGCAGTGCCACCCCGGGACTAGTTAGCGAGCAGTACTTC
CDR3: CSATPGLVSEQYF

V: TRBV7-3
D: NA
size: NA
J: TRBJ2-5
DNA: TGTGCCAGCAGCCCCACCCCGGCTATGGGCGGTCAAGAGACCCAGTACTTC
CDR3: CASSPTPAMGGQETQYF

V: TRBV28
D: NA
size: few
J: TRBJ1-1
DNA: TGTGCCAGCAGTTTACCCCAGGGAGTCAGCACTGAAGCTTTCTTT
CDR3: CASSLPQGVSTEAFF

V: TRBV18
D: NA
size: NA
J: TRBJ2-1
DNA: TGTGCCAGCTCACCACCCAGGGGGGGACCGTCCTACAATGAGCAGTTCTTC
CDR3: CASSPPRGGPSYNEQFF

V: TRBV20-1
D: NA
size: NA
J: TRBJ2-7
DNA: TGCAGTGCTAGTCTAATAGCCTCACGGGAGCAGTACTTC
CDR3: CSASLIASREQYF

V: TRBV14
D: TRBD2
size: NA
J: TRBJ2-5
DNA: TGTGCCAGCAGCCGGTCTCTAGCGGGGCAAGAGACCCAGTACTTC
CDR3: CASSRSLAGQETQYF

V: TRBV24-1
D: NA
size: few
J: TRBJ2-2
DNA: TGTGCCACCAGTGGTCCCGGGGCGAATGTCGGGGAGCTGTTTTTT
CDR3: CATSGPGANVGELFF

V: TRBV5-5
D: NA
size: NA
J: TRBJ2-5
DNA: TGTGCCAGCAGCCATGGGCCCAGTCAAGAGACCCAGTACTTC
CDR3: CASSHGPSQETQYF

V: TRBV5-1
D: TRBD1
size: NA
J: TRBJ2-7
DNA: TGCGCCAGCAGCTTGTGGGGGACAGAGCGCCGGGACGAGCAGTACTTC
CDR3: CASSLWGTERRDEQYF

V: TRBV4-2
D: TRBD1
size: few
J: TRBJ2-6
DNA: TGTGCCAGCAGCCAAATCGGACAGGCCACGACCTCTGGGGCCAACGTCCTGACTTTC
CDR3: CASSQIGQATTSGANVLTF

V: TRBV4-3
D: NA
size: few
J: TRBJ2-3
DNA: TGCGCCAGCAGCCAAGAATTCCGTGGGGGGGATACGCAGTATTTT
CDR3: CASSQEFRGGDTQYF

V: TRBV6-5
D: TRBD1
size: few
J: TRBJ2-2
DNA: TGTGCCAGCAGTTACTCTCAGGGGGCAGCGGGGGAGCTGTTTTTT
CDR3: CASSYSQGAAGELFF

V: TRBV5-1
D: NA
size: few
J: TRBJ2-7
DNA: TGCGCCAGCAGCCCGTCCCTGAACAGGCCCTACGAGCAGTACTTC
CDR3: CASSPSLNRPYEQYF

V: TRBV6-5
D: NA
size: NA
J: TRBJ1-5
DNA: TGTGCCAGCAGTTGGACGGGAAACAATCAGCCCCAGCATTTT
CDR3: CASSWTGNNQPQHF

V: TRBV5-6
D: NA
size: NA
J: TRBJ2-3
DNA: TGTGCCAGCAGCTTGGCGGTAGGGTTCAGGACAGATACGCAGTATTTT
CDR3: CASSLAVGFRTDTQYF

V: TRBV4-3
D: NA
size: few
J: TRBJ2-3
DNA: TGCGCCAGCAGCCAAGGTCGATCGGGCGGGGAGTGGTATACGCAGTATTTT
CDR3: CASSQGRSGGEWYTQYF

V: TRBV5-1
D: TRBD2
size: few
J: TRBJ2-1
DNA: TGCGCCAGCAGCTTGGAGTCCGCGGGAGCAGACAATGAGCAGTTCTTC
CDR3: CASSLESAGADNEQFF

V: TRBV7-2
D: NA
size: NA
J: TRBJ2-5
DNA: TGTGCCAGCAGCTTAGACCGGTGGGTGGAGACCCAGTACTTC
CDR3: CASSLDRWVETQYF

V: TRBV30
D: NA
size: few
J: TRBJ2-2
DNA: TGTGCCTGGATTAATATGGGCGGGGAGCTGTTTTTT
CDR3: CAWINMGGELFF

V: TRBV7-2
D: NA
size: few
J: TRBJ2-7
DNA: TGTGCCAGCAGCTCTAGAACCGGGGCCGAATACGAGCAGTACTTC
CDR3: CASSSRTGAEYEQYF

V: TRBV20-1
D: NA
size: NA
J: TRBJ2-5
DNA: TGCAGTGGCCAAATCGGACAGCAAGAGACCCAGTACTTC
CDR3: CSGQIGQQETQYF

V: TRBV28
D: TRBD1
size: NA
J: TRBJ1-2
DNA: TGTGCCAGCACCCAGACAGGGACCGTTATGGAGGGCTACACCTTC
CDR3: CASTQTGTVMEGYTF

V: TRBV12-3/TRBV12-4
D: NA
size: few
J: TRBJ1-1
DNA: TGTGCCAGCAGTTTGACATCCTTGGGCACTGAAGCTTTCTTT
CDR3: CASSLTSLGTEAFF

V: TRBV3-1
D: NA
size: few
J: TRBJ2-7
DNA: TGTGCCAGCAGCCAAGTTGAGGAGCAGTACTTC
CDR3: CASSQVEEQYF

V: TRBV7-2
D: NA
size: few
J: TRBJ2-7
DNA: TGTGCCAGCAGCCAGATGGGGAACGAGCAGTACTTC
CDR3: CASSQMGNEQYF

V: TRBV28
D: NA
size: few
J: TRBJ2-5
DNA: TGTGCCAGCAGTTTTACAGGGCCGGAGACCCAGTACTTC
CDR3: CASSFTGPETQYF

V: TRBV20-1
D: TRBD1
size: NA
J: TRBJ2-7
DNA: TGCAGTGCTAGCTATCGACAGGGGTACGAGCAGTACTTC
CDR3: CSASYRQGYEQYF

V: TRBV5-1
D: TRBD1
size: NA
J: TRBJ2-2
DNA: TGCGCCAGCAGCTTACCGGGACAGGGACACCCAGCTTTT
CDR3: CASSLPGQGHPAF

V: TRBV7-2
D: TRBD2
size: few
J: TRBJ2-1
DNA: TGTGCCAGCACCCAGGGGAGCGGGAGGGCCAAGTATGAGCAGTTCTTC
CDR3: CASTQGSGRAKYEQFF

V: TRBV20-1
D: TRBD2
size: NA
J: TRBJ2-1
DNA: TGCAGAGCCAACCCCGGGAGCGGGACTAAATCGAAGTTCTTC
CDR3: CRANPGSGTKSKFF

V: TRBV6-2/TRBV6-3
D: NA
size: NA
J: TRBJ2-2
DNA: TGTGCCAGCCTAATGCCCTCCGGGGAGCTGTTTTTT
CDR3: CASLMPSGELFF